This T cell receptor beta chain appears in the sequencing data of a study of T cell changes during pregnancy in multiple sclerosis. The length of the CDR3 is 11 residues. Germline lookup yields CDR1 SGHTA and CDR2 FQGNSA. Between the trimmed V and J ends, which lost 6 bases and 7 bases, there was a span of 9 bases. Clones were read by immunoSEQ multiplex PCR, and TCRdb kept only the in-frame ones, dropping some. The table includes about 61,000 clones, more than 80% detected once. The material was peripheral blood, obtained in the first trimester of pregnancy. This clonotype was obtained from a female donor in good health, enrolled as a control in a pregnancy study. The V and J genes are TRBV7-2 and TRBJ2-5; D unclear. This chain's CDR3 is CASSLLGTQYF. Here the CDR3 DNA reads TGTGCCAGCAGTCTCCTCGGGACCCAGTACTTC.